By sample fraction, the clone carrying this TCR beta chain is medium-sized. The antigen remains unidentified. Trimming took 5 bases from V and 2 from J, leaving 9 bases between them. Germline V CDR1 and CDR2: LNHDA, SQIVND (reference sequence). The CDR3 length is 13 residues. The data were taken from a study of type 1 regulatory T cells. About the study: T-allo10 is a Tr1-enriched, alloantigen-specific CD4 T cell product made in vitro.

TCRdb re-analysed the reads in MiXCR, keeping a single row per CDR3 protein. The sample records about 14,000 distinct CDR3 sequences, roughly 13% being singletons. The sequence derives from a human donor in good health. The sample was cultured T cells, either the whole culture or a sorted T cell fraction (not recorded which). V usage is TRBV19 and J usage is TRBJ1-2, with D hard to call. The CDR3 coding sequence is TGTGCCAGTAGTGTGGACGGGAACTATGGCTACACCTTC. Its translation: CASSVDGNYGYTF.